These 10 T cell receptor beta chains were sequenced from one sample in a study of T cells after yellow fever vaccination. TCRdb called the 5' RACE reads again in MiXCR, with one record for every CDR3 protein. The table records tens of thousands of distinct CDR3 sequences, approximately 8% of them present only once. The sample was CD8+ T cells sorted from PBMCs, taken 15 days after the yellow fever booster vaccination. These TCRs come from a young man who received the YFV17D yellow fever vaccine.

At least ten counts were recorded for this clonotype. CDR3: CSARDHRGVYEQYF. The CDR3 DNA reads as TGCAGTGCTAGAGATCACAGGGGAGTTTACGAGCAGTACTTC. The chain recombines TRBV20-1 with TRBJ2-7, with 7 bases that match TRBD1. The germline CDR1 and CDR2 sequences are DFQATT and SNEGSKA (reference sequence). This CDR3 comprises 14 residues. Trimming removed 0 bases from V and 4 bases from J; junction bases left unmatched: 6.

This clonotype was counted between two and nine times. The rearrangement uses TRBV5-6 and TRBJ2-7; 13 nucleotides line up with TRBD2. The CDR3 covers 16 residues. V dropped 1 base and J dropped 7; count of bases not matched to a gene: 8. Germline assignment: CDR1 SGHDT and CDR2 YYEEEE. The CDR3 sequence is CASSLKATSGRLEQYF. The CDR3 DNA reads TGTGCCAGCAGCTTGAAAGCGACTAGCGGGAGGCTTGAGCAGTACTTC.

This clonotype was seen at least ten times. V usage is TRBV6-1 and J usage is TRBJ1-2, with D unresolved. The CDR3 has 15 amino acids. Germline V gene sequence: CDR1 MNHNS, CDR2 SASEGT. The V end lost 10 bases, the J end lost 3 bases, and 21 bases lay between the germline ends. The CDR3 DNA sequence: TGTGCCACCGCCAGTTGGGGTCCAAAGGACTATGGCTACACCTTC. As protein: CATASWGPKDYGYTF.

This clonotype was counted at least ten times. The rearrangement uses TRBV11-2 and TRBJ2-5; no reliable D call. There are 12 residues in the CDR3. V lost 5 bases and J lost 10, with 14 bases in between. The germline V gene encodes CDR1 SGHAT and CDR2 FQNNGV. CDR3 nucleotides: TGTGCCAGCAGCACCGCTTCCCCGGACCAGTACTTC. This sequence encodes CASSTASPDQYF. Full variable domain (remainder filled in from reference TRBV11-2 and TRBJ2-5): EAGVAQSPRYKIIEKRQSVAFWCNPISGHATLYWYQQILGQGPKLLIQFQNNGVVDDSQLPKDRFSAERLKGVDSTLKIQPAKLEDSAVYLCASSTASPDQYFGPGTRLLVL.

The table lists this clonotype with many counts. The chain combines TRBV24-1 with TRBJ2-5; 8 positions match TRBD1. V trimming: 2 bases; J trimming: 5 bases; junction bases outside the gene matches: 15. The CDR3 spans 18 residues. Germline V lookup: CDR1 KGHDR, CDR2 SFDVKD. In nucleotides, the CDR3 is TGTGCCACCAGTGATTCCACCAAGGGGACAGGCCCGAGGGAGACCCAGTACTTC. Translating it yields CATSDSTKGTGPRETQYF.

This clonotype was recorded many times. J is TRBJ2-7 and V is TRBV11-2; D call uncertain. The CDR3 sequence is 12 residues long. V was trimmed by 1 base and J by 6 bases, leaving 7 bases between them. Germline-derived CDR1 and CDR2 are SGHAT and FQNNGV. CDR3 DNA sequence: TGTGCCAGCAGCTTAGGTGGCGTCGAGCAGTACTTC. This encodes CASSLGGVEQYF.

This clonotype was seen many times. The rearrangement links TRBV30 to TRBJ2-7, with 9 bases fitting TRBD1. The V and J ends lost 2 bases and 6 bases, in that order; junction bases with no gene match: 5. The CDR3 length is 13 residues. Germline CDR1 is GTSNPN and CDR2 is SVGIG (reference sequence). The CDR3 coding sequence is TGTGCCTGGAGTCCGGGACAGGGTCCCGAGCAGTACTTC. Translation gives CAWSPGQGPEQYF.

This clonotype has a count of ten or more. CDR3 sequence: CSVESSGLLGEQYF. The CDR3, as DNA: TGCAGCGTTGAATCTAGCGGGCTCCTCGGGGAGCAGTACTTC. The chain uses TRBV29-1 and TRBJ2-7, with 8 bases fitting TRBD2. The CDR3 has 14 amino acids. Germline CDR1 and CDR2: SQVTM and ANQGSEA. V shed 2 bases and J 7 bases; nucleotides not matched to a gene: 10.

In this sample, this clonotype turned up many times. CDR3 DNA sequence: TGCGCCAGCAGCCCCGGACTGCTGAGGGAGACCCAGTACTTC. It is translated as CASSPGLLRETQYF. The V gene is TRBV4-3, the J gene TRBJ2-5, with D perhaps matching TRBD2 (5 bases). The CDR3 is 14 residues long. Germline values: CDR1 LGHNA, CDR2 YSLEER. The V gene lost 4 bases and the J gene lost 5 bases, with 14 bases spanning the gap.

This clonotype was found many times. V and J are TRBV15 and TRBJ2-7; no clear D gene. This CDR3 contains 15 residues. CDR1 and CDR2 (germline): LNHNV, YYDKDF (reference sequence). Trimming cost V 0 bases and J 2 bases, with 11 bases left between them. The CDR3 here is CATSRDLPRTYEQYF. The CDR3 region has the DNA TGTGCCACCAGCAGAGATCTTCCGAGAACCTACGAGCAGTACTTC. Together with reference TRBV15 and TRBJ2-7, the CDR3 gives the full variable domain: DAMVIQNPRYQVTQFGKPVTLSCSQTLNHNVMYWYQQKSSQAPKLLFHYYDKDFNNEADTPDNFQSRRPNTSFCFLDIRSPGLGDTAMYLCATSRDLPRTYEQYFGPGTRLTVT.